What follows are 14 T cell receptor beta chains derived from one specimen sequenced in a study of human T cells and chemical hapten exposure. Time point in this sample: patch test 1, 2 weeks after DPC sensitization. Specified treatment: therapeutic diphenylcyclopropenone sensitization with weekly scalp DPC. TCRdb reanalysed the RACE reads using MiXCR and keeps one entry per CDR3 protein. Of over 95,000 distinct CDR3 sequences listed, around 11% were seen once; the top ten hold 2% to 2.5%. The sample here was whole blood, taken in connection with sensitization to the hapten diphenylcyclopropenone (DPC). All receptors come from a woman aged 40 to 55 with alopecia areata. Some clones in this sample may be carry-over from other donors' samples.

At least ten counts were recorded for this clonotype. J is TRBJ1-5 and V is TRBV28; 10 bases are a match to TRBD1. V shed 6 bases and J 6 bases; nucleotides not matched to a gene: 8. There are 15 residues in the CDR3. Per the germline V gene, CDR1 is MDHEN and CDR2 is SYDVKM. CDR3 nucleotides: TGTGCCAGCAGGCAGACAGGGGGCTATGGTCAGCCCCAGCATTTT. Protein sequence: CASRQTGGYGQPQHF.

This clonotype was seen many times. The V gene is TRBV7-2, the J gene TRBJ2-5; TRBD1 might be the D (6 bases). V shed 1 base and J shed 9 bases, with 18 bases lying between them. The CDR3 runs 15 residues. Germline CDR1 and CDR2: SGHTA and FQGNSA. CDR3 DNA sequence: TGTGCCAGCAGCTTAGGGGACACCTCGTTGGGGGCCCAGTACTTC. Protein sequence: CASSLGDTSLGAQYF.

This clonotype was detected only a few times. The V call is TRBV7-2, the J call TRBJ2-1; 12 bases align to TRBD2. CDR3 size: 14 residues. Unmatched junction bases numbered 5, after V lost 5 bases and J lost 9 bases. Per the germline V gene, CDR1 is SGHTA and CDR2 is FQGNSA. The CDR3, as DNA: TGTGCCAGCAGCCCGGCGACTAGCGGGAGTGAGCAGTTCTTC. It codes for CASSPATSGSEQFF.

This clonotype has more than one count but fewer than ten. The chain has TRBV14 and TRBJ2-2, with a weak D call TRBD1 (6 bases). The CDR3 extends over 15 amino acids. The V gene lost 4 bases and the J gene lost 4 bases, with 13 bases spanning the gap. Germline CDR1 SGHDN, CDR2 FVKESK. The CDR3 is CASSPHRVGTGELFF. CDR3 DNA sequence: TGTGCCAGCAGCCCGCACAGGGTTGGCACCGGGGAGCTGTTTTTT. Complete variable domain (other parts from reference TRBV14 and TRBJ2-2): EAGVTQFPSHSVIEKGQTVTLRCDPISGHDNLYWYRRVMGKEIKFLLHFVKESKQDESGMPNNRFLAERTGGTYSTLKVQPAELEDSGVYFCASSPHRVGTGELFFGEGSRLTVL.

This clonotype turned up a few times. The J gene is TRBJ2-7, the V gene TRBV29-1; TRBD2 might be the D (6 bases). V gave up 6 bases and J gave up 0 bases, with 12 bases separating them. This CDR3 has 13 amino acids. The germline gives CDR1 SQVTM, CDR2 ANQGSEA. The CDR3 DNA follows: TGCAGCGTCGGGACTCTCGTCTCCTACGAGCAGTACTTC. Protein sequence: CSVGTLVSYEQYF.

This clonotype was recorded many times. The chain links TRBV7-2 to TRBJ2-3; unclear D gene. Trimming shortened V by 3 bases and J by 5 bases, and 9 bases separated the two germline ends. Germline V lookup: CDR1 SGHTA, CDR2 FQGNSA. The CDR3 covers 13 residues. The DNA of the CDR3 is TGTGCCAGCAGCTTTTCTGTGGGAGATACGCAGTATTTT. Translated: CASSFSVGDTQYF.

V and J are TRBV5-1 and TRBJ2-7; D might be TRBD2 (5 bases). The CDR3 has 13 amino acids. The V and J ends lost 0 bases and 5 bases respectively, with 9 bases between them. Per the germline V gene, CDR1 is SGHRS and CDR2 is YFSETQ. CDR3 sequence reads: CASSLASSHEQYF. The DNA for the CDR3 is TGCGCCAGCAGCTTGGCGTCTAGCCACGAGCAGTACTTC.

This clonotype was observed a handful of times. This chain connects TRBV20-1 to TRBJ2-1, with TRBD2 matching over 12 bases. The CDR3 has 16 residues. Trimming at V came to 3 bases and at J to 4 bases, leaving 7 bases not matched to a gene. From germline, CDR1 is DFQATT and CDR2 SNEGSKA (reference sequence). CDR3 DNA: TGCAGTGCTAGCGCCCGGACTAGCGGGACTTACAATGAGCAGTTCTTC. Protein sequence: CSASARTSGTYNEQFF.

The CDR3, as DNA: TGTGCCAGCAGTTACTCGAGGCGGGGTTATTACAATGAGCAGTTCTTC. The encoded protein is CASSYSRRGYYNEQFF. V is TRBV6-2 or TRBV6-3 and J is TRBJ2-1, with D possibly matching TRBD2 (6 bases). Trimming left V 0 bases short and J 4 bases short, with 13 bases between. The germline V gene has CDR1 MNHEY and CDR2 SVGEGT. The CDR3 has 16 amino acids.

In its sample, this clonotype was seen a few times. The chain couples TRBV6-5 to TRBJ1-2; the D is unclear. CDR1 is MNHEY and CDR2 is SVGAGI in the germline V gene. The V end was cut by 0 bases, the J end by 8 bases, with 10 bases between. CDR3 length: 13 amino acids. The CDR3 coding sequence is TGTGCCAGCAGTTACTCTTGGGTCGGAGGCTACACCTTC. It specifies CASSYSWVGGYTF.

In this sample, this clonotype turned up many times. The rearrangement joins TRBV29-1 to TRBJ2-5, with D unresolved. The V gene lost 1 base and the J gene lost 2 bases, with 8 bases spanning the gap. The CDR3 sequence is 13 residues long. The germline gives CDR1 SQVTM, CDR2 ANQGSEA. The CDR3 DNA reads TGCAGCGTTGAAGGAGTAGTACAAGAGACCCAGTACTTC. Translation: CSVEGVVQETQYF.

This clonotype was counted between two and nine times. The V and J genes are TRBV20-1 and TRBJ2-7, with 9 bases aligning to TRBD1. This CDR3 is 13 amino acids long. J gave up 2 bases and V 5 bases, and 4 bases lay outside the gene matches. The germline gives CDR1 DFQATT, CDR2 SNEGSKA (reference sequence). In DNA form, the CDR3 reads TGCAGTGCTTGGACAGGGGTAGCCTACGAGCAGTACTTC. Protein: CSAWTGVAYEQYF.

V and J are TRBV28 and TRBJ2-1, with D perhaps TRBD1 (6 bases). Trimming took 3 bases from V and 4 from J, leaving 10 bases between them. This CDR3 has 14 amino acids. Germline loops: CDR1 MDHEN, CDR2 SYDVKM. The CDR3 loop reads CASSLTGPYNEQFF. The CDR3 DNA reads as TGTGCCAGCAGTTTGACAGGCCCTTACAATGAGCAGTTCTTC.

The chain links TRBV4-3 to TRBJ2-7; D is possibly TRBD2 (6 bases). The CDR3 runs 17 residues. V was shortened by 1 base and J by 2 bases, with 18 bases between the two germline ends. Per germline, CDR1 LGHNA and CDR2 YSLEER. The DNA for the CDR3 is TGCGCCAGCAGCCAAGGAGCCGGGACTCTTGCTACCTACGAGCAGTACTTC. Translation: CASSQGAGTLATYEQYF.